The clone carrying this T cell receptor (beta chain) appeared a single time. Its antigen remains unidentified. The sample originates from a study of OX40 agonist ivuxolimab in advanced cancers. Overall study context: Ivuxolimab, an agonist antibody against OX40 (CD134), was given to patients.

Findings of the study overall: Certain nonresponders likewise exhibited a low normalized T-cell clonal expansion. Dose levels from 0.1 to 3.0 mg/kg saw CD4+ and CD8+ blood T cells expand clonally by week 6.

Profiling relied on immunoSEQ multiplex PCR, and the TCRdb table lists in-frame clones only, not all of them. This sample has 55,000 to 85,000 clones, with under 90% found just once. Per germline, CDR1 KGHSH and CDR2 LQKENI. This CDR3 spans 15 amino acids. V was cut by 6 bases and J by 0 bases, with 14 bases left in between. Autoimmune disease history or systemic immunosuppression disqualified patients. The source of this sequence is an adult with an advanced solid tumor such as melanoma, head and neck, liver or kidney cancer. This specimen was CD4+ or CD8+ T cells sorted from blood, taken in a trial of the OX40 agonist ivuxolimab. The rearrangement links TRBV18 to TRBJ1-2, with D perhaps matching TRBD1 (6 bases). CDR3 loop: CASSPDSLPNYGYTF. CDR3 bases: TGTGCCAGCTCTCCGGACAGTCTCCCTAACTATGGCTACACCTTC.